This T cell receptor (beta chain) derives from a study of technical replicates of blood from several donors. Assay used: immunoSEQ multiplex PCR; TCRdb lists only in-frame clones, some missing. Altogether fewer than 100,000 clones are present, about 94% being singletons, with the ten largest covering less than 0.35%. Germline CDR1 SGDLS, CDR2 YYNGEE. The CDR3 length is 14 residues. V dropped 0 bases and J dropped 10; count of bases not matched to a gene: 7. This chain joins TRBV9 and TRBJ2-1; TRBD2 matches 7 bases. Sequencing was performed on T cells isolated from PBMCs. This sequence originates from a human donor in good health. The CDR3 here is CASSVGGGTQEQFF. CDR3 DNA sequence: TGTGCCAGCAGCGTAGGGGGAGGGACCCAAGAGCAGTTCTTC.